A single sample gave rise to the 26 T cell receptor beta chains below, sequenced in a study of blood T cell repertoires in COVID-19. Assay: immunoSEQ multiplex PCR; the TCRdb copy retains only in-frame clones and omits some. The data hold about 400,000 clones, with 70% to 90% observed a single time. The source material was PBMCs or T cells enriched from blood (not recorded which). The source is a woman under 30 with acute COVID-19.

This sequence joins TRBV9 and TRBJ2-4, with 7 bases identical to TRBD2. Germline V lookup: CDR1 SGDLS, CDR2 YYNGEE. J gave up 2 bases and V 0 bases, and 2 bases lay outside the gene matches. The CDR3 consists of 15 residues. CDR3 nucleotide sequence: TGTGCCAGCAGCGTAGACGGGAGGTCCAAAAACATTCAGTACTTC. The encoded protein is CASSVDGRSKNIQYF.

This clone was recorded a few times. The chain recombines TRBV19 with TRBJ1-6; no reliable D call. V was cut by 0 bases and J by 7 bases, with 10 bases left in between. The CDR3 spans 15 residues. CDR1 is LNHDA and CDR2 is SQIVND in the germline V gene (reference sequence). In DNA form, the CDR3 reads TGTGCCAGTAGTATAGACGGGGTACGGAATTCACCCCTCCACTTT. Translating gives CASSIDGVRNSPLHF. Full variable domain (outside the CDR3, taken from reference TRBV19 and TRBJ1-6): DGGITQSPKYLFRKEGQNVTLSCEQNLNHDAMYWYRQDPGQGLRLIYYSQIVNDFQKGDIAEGYSVSREKKESFPLTVTSAQKNPTAFYLCASSIDGVRNSPLHFGNGTRLTVT.

V and J are TRBV19 and TRBJ1-2; D perhaps matches TRBD1 (5 bases). This CDR3 region has 15 residues. With 4 bases removed from V and 0 bases from J, the gap between germline ends came to 12 bases. Per germline, CDR1 LNHDA and CDR2 SQIVND (reference sequence). CDR3 in DNA: TGTGCCAGTAGTAGCAGGGTCGGAGCTAACTATGGCTACACCTTC. Amino acid sequence: CASSSRVGANYGYTF.

This clone has only a few counts. The rearrangement links TRBV5-1 to TRBJ2-7; 7 bases map to TRBD1. Germline V lookup: CDR1 SGHRS, CDR2 YFSETQ. Unmatched junction bases numbered 9, after V lost 7 bases and J lost 5 bases. The CDR3 contains 13 residues. The CDR3: CASRDGTVNEQYF. The CDR3, as DNA: TGCGCCAGCCGCGATGGGACAGTTAACGAGCAGTACTTC. Full variable domain (remainder filled in from reference TRBV5-1 and TRBJ2-7): KAGVTQTPRYLIKTRGQQVTLSCSPISGHRSVSWYQQTPGQGLQFLFEYFSETQRNKGNFPGRFSGRQFSNSRSEMNVSTLELGDSALYLCASRDGTVNEQYFGPGTRLTVT.

The rearrangement joins TRBV10-2 to TRBJ2-7; TRBD1 aligns across 9 bases. Trimming cost V 5 bases and J 2 bases; bases outside gene matches: 16. CDR3 length: 18 residues. Germline assignment: CDR1 WSHSY and CDR2 SAAADI. This chain's CDR3 is CASSHVLGKGQGAYEQYF. DNA of the CDR3: TGCGCCAGCAGTCACGTTTTGGGAAAGGGACAGGGTGCCTACGAGCAGTACTTC.

This clone was recorded a few times. The chain combines TRBV10-3 with TRBJ2-7, with 8 positions matching TRBD1. V shed 10 bases and J 0 bases; nucleotides not matched to a gene: 2. The germline gives CDR1 ENHRY, CDR2 SYGVKD. CDR3 length: 12 residues. This CDR3 reads CATGTGSYEQYF. In DNA form, the CDR3 reads TGTGCCACCGGGACAGGCTCCTACGAGCAGTACTTC.

This clone was counted a single time. The V and J genes are TRBV6-2 or TRBV6-3 and TRBJ2-2; no reliable D call. Germline assignment: CDR1 MNHEY and CDR2 SVGEGT. The CDR3 sequence is 13 residues long. The V gene lost 2 bases and the J gene lost 6 bases, with 7 bases spanning the gap. The CDR3: CASSYVRSGELFF. CDR3 DNA sequence: TGTGCCAGCAGTTACGTCCGGTCCGGGGAGCTGTTTTTT.

CDR3 nucleotide sequence: TGTGCCAGCAGCAGGGTCAGGTCTCAGCCCCAGCATTTT. This encodes CASSRVRSQPQHF. The V and J genes are TRBV6-5 and TRBJ1-5, with a tentative D call TRBD1 (5 bases). Germline CDR1 is MNHEY and CDR2 is SVGAGI. Trimming removed 6 bases at V and 6 bases at J, with 12 bases between. The CDR3 spans 13 residues.

This chain joins TRBV10-2 and TRBJ2-1; D perhaps matches TRBD2 (6 bases). CDR3 length: 14 residues. The ends were cut back, 4 bases at V and 9 bases at J, with 16 bases in the middle. The germline gives CDR1 WSHSY, CDR2 SAAADI. CDR3 in DNA: TGCGCCAGCAGTGTTAGTGGGGGGAGGTCTGAGCAGTTCTTC. Amino acids: CASSVSGGRSEQFF.

This clone was seen only once. The rearrangement links TRBV7-9 to TRBJ1-6; D call uncertain. This CDR3 is built from 16 residues. V was shortened by 5 bases and J by 2 bases, with 13 bases between the two germline ends. The germline V gene encodes CDR1 SEHNR and CDR2 FQNEAQ (reference sequence). The CDR3 spells CASSEGPGTYNSPLHF. DNA for the CDR3: TGTGCCAGCAGCGAAGGCCCAGGAACCTATAATTCACCCCTCCACTTT. Full variable domain (rest looked up from reference TRBV7-9 and TRBJ1-6): DTGVSQNPRHKITKRGQNVTFRCDPISEHNRLYWYRQTLGQGPEFLTYFQNEAQLEKSRLLSDRFSAERPKGSFSTLEIQRTEQGDSAMYLCASSEGPGTYNSPLHFGNGTRLTVT.

This sequence joins TRBV9 and TRBJ1-4; possibly TRBD1 for D (5 bases). The CDR3 is 16 residues long. Germline V gene sequence: CDR1 SGDLS, CDR2 YYNGEE. V was clipped by 3 bases and J by 8 bases, with 20 bases between them. CDR3 sequence (DNA): TGTGCCAGCAGCGCCCTCTCCGGGGGGATTGTGGAAAAACTGTTTTTT. Amino acid sequence: CASSALSGGIVEKLFF. Drawing the rest from reference TRBV9 and TRBJ1-4, the complete variable domain is DSGVTQTPKHLITATGQRVTLRCSPRSGDLSVYWYQQSLDQGLQFLIQYYNGEERAKGNILERFSAQQFPDLHSELNLSSLELGDSALYFCASSALSGGIVEKLFFGSGTQLSVL.

The V call is TRBV18, the J call TRBJ2-1, with 11 bases matching TRBD2. CDR3 length: 17 amino acids. J gave up 4 bases and V 3 bases, and 8 bases lay outside the gene matches. CDR1 is KGHSH, CDR2 LQKENI, per germline. The DNA of the CDR3 is TGTGCCAGCTCACCGCGCCCTCTAGCGGGGGGATACAATGAGCAGTTCTTC. Its protein is CASSPRPLAGGYNEQFF.

This clone was counted once. V and J are TRBV9 and TRBJ2-7, with TRBD2 matching 8 bases. The CDR3 is 14 amino acids. After removal of 5 bases from V and 6 bases from J, the junction contained 10 bases not matched to a gene. Germline lookup yields CDR1 SGDLS and CDR2 YYNGEE. The CDR3 DNA reads TGTGCCAGCAGTCCCGGGACTAGTGTGGTCGAGCAGTACTTC. It codes for CASSPGTSVVEQYF.

The V call is TRBV11-3, the J call TRBJ2-1; TRBD1 is a possible D gene (5 bases). CDR1 SGHNT and CDR2 YENEEA come from the germline V gene. The ends were cut back, 2 bases at V and 7 bases at J, with 12 bases in the middle. The CDR3 length is 14 residues. The CDR3 DNA reads TGTGCCAGCAGCTTACAAGGGGCCTTAAATGAGCAGTTCTTC. Translation gives CASSLQGALNEQFF.

As to this clone: The junction departs from germline at one end; a sequencing error may be responsible. CDR3 sequence reads: CASSDVGTHF. CDR3 DNA sequence: TGTGCCAGCAGTGATGTGGGGACACACTTC. The J gene is TRBJ1-2, the V gene TRBV6-1; D is perhaps TRBD1 (6 bases). Germline CDR1 and CDR2: MNHNS and SASEGT. The CDR3 totals 10 residues.

The chain recombines TRBV24-1 with TRBJ2-1; 13 nucleotides agree with TRBD2. Germline loops: CDR1 KGHDR, CDR2 SFDVKD. This CDR3 spans 17 amino acids. Trimming took 4 bases from V and 4 from J; bases not matched to a gene: 6. CDR3 sequence (DNA): TGTGCCACCAGTGACCCGGGGACTAGCGGGGTTTACAATGAGCAGTTCTTC. This encodes CATSDPGTSGVYNEQFF.

The V and J genes are TRBV2 and TRBJ2-7, with D perhaps matching TRBD1 (6 bases). Trimming shortened V by 8 bases and J by 9 bases, and 14 bases separated the two germline ends. Germline V gene sequence: CDR1 SNHLY, CDR2 FYNNEI. The CDR3 length is 11 residues. CDR3 sequence: CASGETGLQYF. The CDR3 DNA sequence: TGTGCCAGCGGCGAAACAGGGCTGCAGTACTTC.

This chain joins TRBV27 and TRBJ1-5; possible D gene TRBD1, 6 bases. Germline V lookup: CDR1 MNHEY, CDR2 SMNVEV (reference sequence). This CDR3 spans 13 amino acids. V lost 2 bases to trimming and J lost 4 bases, with 6 bases between them. The CDR3 loop reads CASSLQGNQPQHF. CDR3 nucleotide sequence: TGTGCCAGCAGTTTACAGGGGAATCAGCCCCAGCATTTT.

The rearrangement links TRBV7-2 to TRBJ2-7; TRBD1 is a possible D gene (6 bases). CDR3 size: 14 residues. Per the germline V gene, CDR1 is SGHTA and CDR2 is FQGNSA. V lost 2 bases and J 6 bases, leaving 14 bases between the germline ends. The chain's CDR3 is CASSLWTVLSEQYF. The CDR3 nucleotides read TGTGCCAGCAGCTTATGGACAGTATTATCCGAGCAGTACTTC.

This clone has more than one count but fewer than ten. The same CDR3 can be traced to other DNA sequences in this sample. This chain uses TRBV5-6 with TRBJ1-4; a possible D gene is TRBD1 (6 bases). Trimming stripped 4 bases from V and 4 bases from J, with 11 bases between. Germline V gives CDR1 SGHDT, CDR2 YYEEEE. The CDR3 sequence is 14 residues long. CDR3 nucleotide sequence: TGTGCCAGCAGCCTTGACAGGTTTAATGAAAAACTGTTTTTT. The encoded protein is CASSLDRFNEKLFF.

This chain connects TRBV27 to TRBJ2-7; maybe TRBD1 (6 bases). This CDR3 region has 14 residues. Deletions cut 7 bases from V and 4 bases from J, with 17 bases between. Germline assignment: CDR1 MNHEY and CDR2 SMNVEV (reference sequence). The CDR3, as DNA: TGTGCCAGCACCCTATGGGAACAGGGATACGAGCAGTACTTC. Its translation: CASTLWEQGYEQYF.

The chain combines TRBV19 with TRBJ2-7, with 7 bases fitting TRBD1. The CDR3 is 14 residues long. The germline CDR1 and CDR2 sequences are LNHDA and SQIVND (reference sequence). Trimming took 4 bases from V and 3 from J; bases not matched to a gene: 6. CDR3 sequence (DNA): TGTGCCAGTAGTAAAGGACAGGCCCTCTACGAGCAGTACTTC. Encoded protein: CASSKGQALYEQYF.

The CDR3 sequence: CASSERTGEDGGYTF. For the CDR3, the DNA is TGTGCCAGCAGTGAGCGGACAGGGGAGGACGGTGGCTACACCTTC. This sequence joins TRBV6-6 and TRBJ1-2; 9 bases align to TRBD1. Germline CDR1 reads MNHNY; CDR2 reads SVGAGI (reference sequence). This CDR3 region has 15 residues. The V and J ends lost 5 bases and 7 bases, in that order; junction bases with no gene match: 11.

The CDR3 sequence: CASSLAGSPTDTQYF. CDR3 coding DNA: TGTGCCAGCAGCTTAGCCGGTAGTCCCACAGATACGCAGTATTTT. The V and J genes are TRBV7-6 and TRBJ2-3, with no clear D. V was shortened by 0 bases and J by 2 bases, with 9 bases between the two germline ends. CDR1 is SGHVS, CDR2 FNYEAQ, per germline. This CDR3 region has 15 residues. Complete variable domain (other parts from reference TRBV7-6 and TRBJ2-3): GAGVSQSPRYKVTKRGQDVALRCDPISGHVSLYWYRQALGQGPEFLTYFNYEAQQDKSGLPNDRFSAERPEGSISTLTIQRTEQRDSAMYRCASSLAGSPTDTQYFGPGTRLTVL.

This clone has just one count. This rearrangement joins TRBV11-2 to TRBJ2-3; 9 bases line up with TRBD2. V lost 4 bases to trimming and J lost 1 base; unmatched junction nucleotides: 3. Per the germline V gene, CDR1 is SGHAT and CDR2 is FQNNGV. This CDR3 comprises 15 residues. CDR3 residues: CASSSWTSGTDTQYF. CDR3 in DNA: TGTGCCAGCAGCTCGTGGACTAGCGGCACAGATACGCAGTATTTT.

The chain is built from TRBV19 and TRBJ1-5; 7 nucleotides line up with TRBD1. The germline V gene encodes CDR1 LNHDA and CDR2 SQIVND (reference sequence). The V segment lost 7 bases and the J segment 4 bases; nucleotides outside the gene matches: 10. The CDR3 totals 15 residues. The CDR3 sequence: CASTVTGTENQPQHF. In DNA form, the CDR3 reads TGTGCCAGTACCGTAACCGGGACAGAGAATCAGCCCCAGCATTTT.